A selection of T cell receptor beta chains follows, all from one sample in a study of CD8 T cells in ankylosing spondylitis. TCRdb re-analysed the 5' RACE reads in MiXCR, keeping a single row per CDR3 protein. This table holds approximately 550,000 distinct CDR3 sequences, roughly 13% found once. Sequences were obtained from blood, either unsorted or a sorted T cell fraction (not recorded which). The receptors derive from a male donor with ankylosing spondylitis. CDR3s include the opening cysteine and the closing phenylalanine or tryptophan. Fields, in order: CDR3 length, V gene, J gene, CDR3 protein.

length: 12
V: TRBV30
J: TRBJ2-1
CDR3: CAWSATDREQFF

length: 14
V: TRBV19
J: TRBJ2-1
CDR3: CASKSGQNYNEQFF

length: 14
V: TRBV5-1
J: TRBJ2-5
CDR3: CASSHIDREETQYF

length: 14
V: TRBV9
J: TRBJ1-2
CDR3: CASSTTGFNYGYTF

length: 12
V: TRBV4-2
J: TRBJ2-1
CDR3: CASSQAVDEQFF

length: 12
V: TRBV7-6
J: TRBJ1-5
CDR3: CASSVTGQPQHF

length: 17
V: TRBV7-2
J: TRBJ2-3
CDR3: CASSSGLAGAGADTQYF

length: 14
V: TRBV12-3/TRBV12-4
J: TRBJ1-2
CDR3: CASTRTGKGYGYTF

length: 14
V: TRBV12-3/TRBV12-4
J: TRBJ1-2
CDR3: CASSFPGGGRSYTF

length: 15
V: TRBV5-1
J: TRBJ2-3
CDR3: CASSLVASGTDTQYF

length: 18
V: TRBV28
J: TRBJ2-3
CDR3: CASSRTGTSGSSTDTQYF

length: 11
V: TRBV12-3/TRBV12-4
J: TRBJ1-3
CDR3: CASSFQNTIYF

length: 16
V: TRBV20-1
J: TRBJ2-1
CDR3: CSASSLGGSSYNEQFF

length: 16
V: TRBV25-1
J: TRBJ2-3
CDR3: CASSAPGGVSTDTQYF

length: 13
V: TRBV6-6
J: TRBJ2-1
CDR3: CASSYPGSGPEFF

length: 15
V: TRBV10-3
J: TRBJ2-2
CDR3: CAISLSGGGTGELFF

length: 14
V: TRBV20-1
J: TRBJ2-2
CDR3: CSATREIDTGELFF

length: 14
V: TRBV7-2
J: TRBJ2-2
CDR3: CASSTGGATGELFF

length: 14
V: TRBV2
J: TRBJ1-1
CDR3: CASTSLTDDTEAFF

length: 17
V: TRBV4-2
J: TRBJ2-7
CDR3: CASSQDPQASGSYEQYF

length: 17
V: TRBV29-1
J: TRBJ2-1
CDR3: CSVVGTSGRGSYNEQFF

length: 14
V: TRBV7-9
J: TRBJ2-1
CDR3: CASSIGSRPNEQFF

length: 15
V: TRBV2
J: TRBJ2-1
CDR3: CASREAPVAYNEQFF

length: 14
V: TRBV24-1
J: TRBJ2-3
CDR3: CATPGLAGPDTQYF

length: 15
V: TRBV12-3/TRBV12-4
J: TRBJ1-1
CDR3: CASRLTGGRDTEAFF

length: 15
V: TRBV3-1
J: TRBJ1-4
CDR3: CASSQNPGEGEKLFF

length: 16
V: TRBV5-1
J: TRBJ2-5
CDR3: CASSLNPSGSQETQYF

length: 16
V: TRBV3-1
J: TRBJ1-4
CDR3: CASSQDRTFLGEKLFF

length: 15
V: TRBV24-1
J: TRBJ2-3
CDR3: CATSDSRELGDTQYF

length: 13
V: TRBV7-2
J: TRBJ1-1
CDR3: CASSGPEGTEAFF

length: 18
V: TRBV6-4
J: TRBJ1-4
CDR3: CASSGMTGILATNEKLFF

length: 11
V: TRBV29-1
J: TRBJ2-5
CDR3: CSAEGGETQYF

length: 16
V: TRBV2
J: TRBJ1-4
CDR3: CASSEALYIANEKLFF